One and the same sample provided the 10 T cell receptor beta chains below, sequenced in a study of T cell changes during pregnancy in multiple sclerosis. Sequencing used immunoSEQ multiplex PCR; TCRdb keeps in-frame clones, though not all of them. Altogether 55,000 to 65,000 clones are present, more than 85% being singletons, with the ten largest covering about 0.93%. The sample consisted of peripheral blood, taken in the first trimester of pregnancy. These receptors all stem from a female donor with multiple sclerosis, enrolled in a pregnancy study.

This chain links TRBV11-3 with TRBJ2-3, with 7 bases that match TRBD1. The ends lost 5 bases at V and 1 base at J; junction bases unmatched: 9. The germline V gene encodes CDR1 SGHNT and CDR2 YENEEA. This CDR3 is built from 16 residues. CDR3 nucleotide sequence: TGTGCCAGCAGCGCAGAGACAGGGCGAGGCACAGATACGCAGTATTTT. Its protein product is CASSAETGRGTDTQYF.

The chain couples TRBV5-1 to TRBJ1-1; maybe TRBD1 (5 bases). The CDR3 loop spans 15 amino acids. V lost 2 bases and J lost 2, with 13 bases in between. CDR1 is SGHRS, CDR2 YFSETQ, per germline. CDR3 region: CASSFGGGGNTEAFF. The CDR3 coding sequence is TGCGCCAGCAGCTTCGGGGGGGGAGGAAACACTGAAGCTTTCTTT.

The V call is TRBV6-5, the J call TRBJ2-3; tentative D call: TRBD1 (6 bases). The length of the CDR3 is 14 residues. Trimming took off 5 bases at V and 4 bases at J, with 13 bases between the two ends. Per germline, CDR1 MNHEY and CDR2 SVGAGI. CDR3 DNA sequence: TGTGCCAGCAGTCTATCAGGGGTGGCAGATACGCAGTATTTT. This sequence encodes CASSLSGVADTQYF.

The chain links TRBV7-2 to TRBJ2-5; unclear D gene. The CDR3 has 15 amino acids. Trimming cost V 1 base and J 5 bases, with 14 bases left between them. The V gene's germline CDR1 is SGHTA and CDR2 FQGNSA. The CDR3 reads CASSLGAGLRETQYF. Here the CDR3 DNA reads TGTGCCAGCAGCTTAGGGGCTGGCCTCAGGGAGACCCAGTACTTC.

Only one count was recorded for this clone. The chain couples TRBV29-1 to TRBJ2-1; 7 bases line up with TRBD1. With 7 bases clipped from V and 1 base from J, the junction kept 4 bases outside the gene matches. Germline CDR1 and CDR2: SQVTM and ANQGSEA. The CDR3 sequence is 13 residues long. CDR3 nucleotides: TGCAGCGCCTACAGGGGTTCCTACAATGAGCAGTTCTTC. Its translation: CSAYRGSYNEQFF.

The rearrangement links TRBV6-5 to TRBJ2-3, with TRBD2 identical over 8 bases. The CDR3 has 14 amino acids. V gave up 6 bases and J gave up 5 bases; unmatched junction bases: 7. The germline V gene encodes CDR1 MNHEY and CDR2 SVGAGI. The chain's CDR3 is CASSHRLAGDTQYF. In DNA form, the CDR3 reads TGTGCCAGCAGCCACAGGCTAGCGGGAGATACGCAGTATTTT.

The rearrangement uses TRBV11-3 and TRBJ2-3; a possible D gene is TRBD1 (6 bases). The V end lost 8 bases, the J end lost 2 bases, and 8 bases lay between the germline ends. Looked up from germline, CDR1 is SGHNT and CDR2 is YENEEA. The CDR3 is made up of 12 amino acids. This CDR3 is CASGDTTDTQYF. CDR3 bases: TGTGCCAGCGGGGACACCACAGATACGCAGTATTTT.

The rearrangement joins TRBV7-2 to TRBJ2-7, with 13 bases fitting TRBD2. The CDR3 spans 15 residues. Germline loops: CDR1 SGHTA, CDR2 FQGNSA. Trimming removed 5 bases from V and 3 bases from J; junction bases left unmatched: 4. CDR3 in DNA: TGTGCCAGCAGCCCCCGGACTAGCGGGAGCTACGAGCAGTACTTC. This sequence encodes CASSPRTSGSYEQYF.

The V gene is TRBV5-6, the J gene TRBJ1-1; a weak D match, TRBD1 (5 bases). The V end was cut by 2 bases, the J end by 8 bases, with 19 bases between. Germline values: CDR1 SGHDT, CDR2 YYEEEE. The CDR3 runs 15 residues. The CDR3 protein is CASSLITGPGLEAFF. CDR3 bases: TGTGCCAGCAGCTTAATTACAGGCCCGGGCCTGGAAGCTTTCTTT.

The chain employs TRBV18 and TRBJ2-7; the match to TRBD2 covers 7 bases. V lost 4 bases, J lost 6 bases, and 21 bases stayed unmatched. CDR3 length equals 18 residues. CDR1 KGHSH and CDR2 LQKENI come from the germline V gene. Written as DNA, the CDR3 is TGTGCCAGCTCACTCGACCAGGTCGGGGGGACCAGTGGTCTCGAGCAGTACTTC. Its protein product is CASSLDQVGGTSGLEQYF.